This T cell receptor beta chain was observed in a study of shared clonotypes between healthy human individuals. Findings of the study overall: Non-shared clonotypes displayed generation probabilities falling below those of clonotypes present in all four donors. Generally, naive subsets came out with larger estimated richness than memory subsets. Represented diversity, genetic and exposure-history alike, was limited by few donors.

Using immunoSEQ multiplex PCR, the repertoire was profiled, and TCRdb retains in-frame clones only, with some absent. The sample has about 95,000 clones, 67% seen once. With respect to this clone: The antigen is undetermined.

The J segment lost 2 bases and the V segment lost 5 bases, leaving 9 bases of the junction unmatched. This CDR3 has 15 amino acids. The germline gives CDR1 MNHEY, CDR2 SMNVEV (reference sequence). Adults of Caucasian background living in Nashville, Tennessee made up all donors. The chain is built from TRBV27 and TRBJ2-7; 7 nucleotides align to TRBD1. The TCR comes from a man aged 30 to 39 in good health. Specimen: memory CD8+ T cells sorted from blood. The subset was: CD45RO+ cells pooled with CCR7-negative TemRA cells. The chain's CDR3 is CASSLFDRAPYEQYF. For the CDR3, the DNA is TGTGCCAGCAGTCTCTTCGACAGGGCCCCCTACGAGCAGTACTTC.